This T cell receptor beta chain was recovered during a study of cytomegalovirus exposure and HLA in healthy donors. Germline V gene sequence: CDR1 SGHAT, CDR2 FQDESV (reference sequence). V shed 5 bases, J shed 1 base, and the junction held 7 bases outside the gene matches. This CDR3 has 17 amino acids. On this clone itself: Its specificity is not known.

The study ran its PCR with 60 Vbeta and 13 Jbeta primers. The assay was immunoSEQ multiplex PCR, and TCRdb's table has in-frame clones only and misses some. This repertoire shows 180,000 or so clones, roughly 80% found once; its top ten account for about 1.6%. Findings and limits, study-wide: Indistinguishable V segments such as TRBV6-2 and TRBV6-3 were excluded. A later analysis found that most CMV-associated TCR beta chains appeared HLA-restricted. Researchers counted around 180 TCR beta chains as cytomegalovirus-associated.

The chain uses TRBV11-1 and TRBJ2-5, with 13 nucleotides matching TRBD2. This sequence originates from a middle-aged man in good health and CMV-seronegative. Sequenced: PBMCs. As DNA, the CDR3 is TGTGCCAGCAGCGGGGTACTAGCGGGAGGGCCCCAAGAGACCCAGTACTTC. Translated: CASSGVLAGGPQETQYF.